What follows describes a single TCR beta chain. Its antigen is still unknown. CDR1 SNHLY and CDR2 FYNNEI come from the germline V gene. The CDR3 runs to 12 residues. The ends were cut back, 11 bases at V and 4 bases at J, with 14 bases in the middle. The sample originates from a study of T cell responses to AZD1222 COVID-19 vaccine. The study, taken as a whole, reports: Reportedly, nearly half of unique spike TCRs recognized epitopes outside B.1.351/B.1.1.7 mutations. Spike-wide coverage was observed for vaccine-associated CD4 TCRs, with dominant responses at 160-218 and 743-854. Researchers took repertoire samples only after the peak T cell response had come. Seropositive AZD1222 recipients at baseline numbered only five or six.

Some clones are missing from TCRdb's copy, which holds only in-frame ones; the method was immunoSEQ multiplex PCR. Here the sample spans around 100,000 clones, around 90% being singletons. This chain connects TRBV2 to TRBJ1-2; D is perhaps TRBD1 (5 bases). The source of this sequence is an adult in good health. Source: peripheral blood, taken on day 0 of AZD1222 vaccination. The CDR3 here is CAAGDGTYGYTF. CDR3 bases: TGTGCCGCGGGGGACGGAACCTATGGCTACACCTTC.